This T cell receptor (beta chain) is from a study of T cell repertoires in cytomegalovirus infection. The CDR3 is 12 amino acids. V lost 3 bases, J lost 5 bases, and 7 bases lay in between. Germline CDR1 and CDR2: SEHNR and FQNEAQ (reference sequence). TCRdb reprocessed the reads with MiXCR, giving one entry per CDR3 protein. The data contain about 80,000 distinct CDR3 sequences, more than 3% of them singletons. The sample was PBMCs. V and J are TRBV7-9 and TRBJ1-1; D is unclear. This receptor was obtained from a human donor in good health (CMV status not recorded). Some clones in this sample may be carry-over from other donors' samples. The CDR3 loop reads CASSLLGTEAFF. The CDR3 bases are TGTGCCAGCAGCTTGTTAGGGACTGAAGCTTTCTTT.